This TCR beta chain originates from a study of T cells in Graves' hyperthyroidism and ophthalmopathy. Findings and caveats of the study: Separating ophthalmopathy from stable hyperthyroidism was achieved by a 13 V-J model. Ophthalmopathy, which appeared later, was predicted by the model a median about 6 months before onset. Most clonotypes that expanded in the thyroid above 0.001 also showed up in blood.

Amplification yielded TCR beta CDR3 regions, with RNA transcripts as the source. Using the HTBI primer set, a first-round RT-PCR was run on the TCR CDR3. TCRdb fed the multiplex PCR reads into MiXCR, producing one record per CDR3 protein. The sample records 350,000 to 400,000 distinct CDR3 sequences, just under 15% being singletons. This CDR3 has 19 residues. Germline trimming cut 4 bases from V and 3 bases from J; bases unmatched to any gene: 15. Germline lookup yields CDR1 SGHDN and CDR2 FVKESK. In its sample, this clonotype was seen once. Its antigen is unknown. Uncontrolled infection, other autoimmune disease, pregnancy or lactation barred patients from enrollment.

The chain combines TRBV14 with TRBJ2-2, with 9 bases aligning to TRBD2. This clonotype originated in a young woman with Graves' hyperthyroidism. The sequencing sample was made of blood. The chain's CDR3 is CASSRALKTSGNYTGELFF. In nucleotides, the CDR3 is TGTGCCAGCAGCCGCGCACTAAAGACTAGCGGAAACTACACCGGGGAGCTGTTTTTT. The variable domain in full, with the rest retrieved from reference TRBV14 and TRBJ2-2, is EAGVTQFPSHSVIEKGQTVTLRCDPISGHDNLYWYRRVMGKEIKFLLHFVKESKQDESGMPNNRFLAERTGGTYSTLKVQPAELEDSGVYFCASSRALKTSGNYTGELFFGEGSRLTVL.